Listed here are 26 T cell receptor beta chains from one sample, sequenced in a study of T cells in Graves' hyperthyroidism and ophthalmopathy. Amplification targeted TCR beta CDR3 regions from RNA transcripts. The HTBI primer set served for first-round RT-PCR of the TCR CDR3. TCRdb re-called the multiplex PCR reads with MiXCR, one entry per CDR3 protein. Seen here are around 420,000 distinct CDR3 sequences, around a sixth observed once, and the top ten hold 13% to 15%. The material sequenced was blood. Every receptor here comes from a woman younger than 35 with Graves' hyperthyroidism.

The chain is built from TRBV12-3 or TRBV12-4 and TRBJ1-6; D may be TRBD1 (5 bases). The V end lost 7 bases, the J end lost 10 bases, and 14 bases lay between the germline ends. The CDR3 totals 13 residues. The CDR3 nucleotides read TGTGCCAGCATCCAGGGCGGGCAGTCACCCCTCCACTTT. It yields the protein CASIQGGQSPLHF.

This clonotype was picked up many times. The V call is TRBV28, the J call TRBJ2-3; D is possibly TRBD1 (5 bases). The germline gives CDR1 MDHEN, CDR2 SYDVKM. The CDR3 consists of 18 residues. Trimming removed 2 bases from V and 0 bases from J, with 18 bases in between. DNA of the CDR3: TGTGCCAGCAGTTTAACCCCCCAGGGATTAACTAGCACAGATACGCAGTATTTT. Protein sequence: CASSLTPQGLTSTDTQYF.

This clonotype has more than one count but fewer than ten. The gene calls are TRBV4-3 and TRBJ2-7; the D gene is possibly TRBD1 (6 bases). CDR3 length: 15 residues. Germline V lookup: CDR1 LGHNA, CDR2 YSLEER. Trimming took 2 bases from V and 2 from J, leaving 13 bases between them. CDR3 loop: CASSQIRRGAYEQYF. CDR3 DNA sequence: TGCGCCAGCAGCCAAATCCGCAGGGGTGCCTACGAGCAGTACTTC.

As for this clonotype: A read error may be the cause here, since a much bigger clone is one base away. The V and J genes are TRBV5-5 and TRBJ2-1; TRBD1 matches at 8 bases. This CDR3 comprises 14 residues. Losses at the gene ends were 4 bases for V and 4 bases for J; bases not matched to a gene: 4. Germline V gives CDR1 SGHKS, CDR2 YYEKEE (reference sequence). As DNA, the CDR3 is TGTGCCAGCAGCGGCAGGACAGGGTACAATGAGCAGTTCTTC. Its protein is CASSGRTGYNEQFF.

The gene calls are TRBV29-1 and TRBJ2-3, with unresolved D. The CDR3 extends over 11 amino acids. V lost 6 bases, J lost 1 base, and 5 bases lay in between. Germline assignment: CDR1 SQVTM and CDR2 ANQGSEA. CDR3 sequence: CSVSRTDTQYF. Here the CDR3 DNA reads TGCAGCGTATCCCGCACAGATACGCAGTATTTT.

This clonotype has a handful of counts. This chain links TRBV5-1 with TRBJ2-7; no firm D call. Germline V gene data show CDR1 as SGHRS and CDR2 as YFSETQ. With 0 bases removed from V and 0 bases from J, the gap between germline ends came to 7 bases. The CDR3 is made up of 14 amino acids. CDR3 DNA: TGCGCCAGCAGCTTGGGCAGTTACTCCTACGAGCAGTACTTC. Translation: CASSLGSYSYEQYF.

The chain has TRBV4-1 and TRBJ2-7; the match to TRBD1 covers 10 bases. Germline CDR1 reads MGHRA; CDR2 reads YSYEKL. V dropped 4 bases and J dropped 7; count of bases not matched to a gene: 13. CDR3 length equals 16 residues. The CDR3, as DNA: TGCGCCAGCAGCCCCTCCTCGGGACAGGGGTCGGGGGAGCAGTACTTC. Translation gives CASSPSSGQGSGEQYF.

This clonotype was observed many times. The CDR3 protein is CASSLQTGVYGYTF. The CDR3 nucleotides read TGTGCCAGCAGTTTACAAACAGGGGTCTATGGCTACACCTTC. This chain uses TRBV2 with TRBJ1-2; TRBD1 matches at 7 bases. J was trimmed by 4 bases and V by 5 bases; bases with no gene match: 7. In germline, CDR1 is SNHLY, CDR2 FYNNEI. The CDR3 is 14 amino acids.

In this sample, this clonotype turned up many times. The chain recombines TRBV7-9 with TRBJ2-5; D perhaps matches TRBD2 (5 bases). The CDR3 covers 15 residues. Germline values: CDR1 SEHNR, CDR2 FQNEAQ (reference sequence). The V gene lost 4 bases and the J gene lost 5 bases, with 17 bases spanning the gap. The CDR3 loop is CASSYYGVTGETQYF. In nucleotides, the CDR3 is TGTGCCAGCAGCTATTACGGGGTGACGGGGGAGACCCAGTACTTC.

The CDR3 nucleotides read TGTGCCATCTGGAACACCGGCGGTCAGCCCCAGCATTTT. Encoded protein: CAIWNTGGQPQHF. V and J are TRBV6-2 or TRBV6-3 and TRBJ1-5, with D uncertain. The ends were cut back, 10 bases at V and 6 bases at J, with 16 bases in the middle. This CDR3 contains 13 residues. Per the germline V gene, CDR1 is MNHEY and CDR2 is SVGEGT.

The chain employs TRBV7-9 and TRBJ2-7, with TRBD2 matching over 8 bases. Germline V gives CDR1 SEHNR, CDR2 FQNEAQ (reference sequence). V trimming: 5 bases; J trimming: 2 bases; junction bases outside the gene matches: 17. The CDR3 runs to 18 residues. This CDR3 reads CASSTTVPGLGIAYEQYF. Here the CDR3 DNA reads TGTGCCAGCAGCACTACGGTCCCGGGACTAGGGATAGCCTACGAGCAGTACTTC.

The chain recombines TRBV20-1 with TRBJ1-1, with D uncertain. CDR3 size: 12 residues. Germline V gene data show CDR1 as DFQATT and CDR2 as SNEGSKA (reference sequence). Trimming removed 5 bases from V and 0 bases from J, with 7 bases in between. CDR3 amino acids: CSAESLNTEAFF. CDR3 bases: TGCAGTGCTGAAAGTTTGAACACTGAAGCTTTCTTT.

The chain uses TRBV10-1 and TRBJ2-5, with D tentatively TRBD1 (6 bases). This CDR3 spans 13 amino acids. CDR1 and CDR2 from the germline V gene are WNHNN and SYGVQD (reference sequence). The V end was cut by 4 bases, the J end by 2 bases, with 8 bases between. The CDR3 DNA sequence: TGCGCCAGCAGTGTGGACAGACAAGAGACCCAGTACTTC. Protein: CASSVDRQETQYF.

The chain employs TRBV28 and TRBJ1-4; D gene ambiguous. The CDR3 extends over 14 amino acids. The ends were cut back, 5 bases at V and 3 bases at J, with 10 bases in the middle. The germline gives CDR1 MDHEN, CDR2 SYDVKM. DNA of the CDR3: TGTGCCAGCAGTGGGCGGTGGCCTAATGAAAAACTGTTTTTT. Residues: CASSGRWPNEKLFF. Full variable domain (remainder filled in from reference TRBV28 and TRBJ1-4): DVKVTQSSRYLVKRTGEKVFLECVQDMDHENMFWYRQDPGLGLRLIYFSYDVKMKEKGDIPEGYSVSREKKERFSLILESASTNQTSMYLCASSGRWPNEKLFFGSGTQLSVL.

This clonotype was seen only a few times. The chain carries TRBV5-1 and TRBJ1-1; the D is unclear. The length of the CDR3 is 15 residues. Trimming stripped 0 bases from V and 5 bases from J, with 14 bases between. Germline assignment: CDR1 SGHRS and CDR2 YFSETQ. In DNA, the CDR3 is TGCGCCAGCAGCTTGGACGGCCTCCTTGGGACTGAAGCTTTCTTT. It specifies CASSLDGLLGTEAFF.

The gene calls are TRBV19 and TRBJ2-5; 8 nucleotides match TRBD1. This CDR3 has 14 amino acids. Germline values: CDR1 LNHDA, CDR2 SQIVND (reference sequence). After removal of 6 bases from V and 5 bases from J, the junction contained 8 bases not matched to a gene. CDR3 sequence (DNA): TGTGCCAGTAGCAGAAGACAGGGGCGGGAGACCCAGTACTTC. Its translation: CASSRRQGRETQYF. Combining the CDR3 with reference TRBV19 and TRBJ2-5 gives the whole variable domain DGGITQSPKYLFRKEGQNVTLSCEQNLNHDAMYWYRQDPGQGLRLIYYSQIVNDFQKGDIAEGYSVSREKKESFPLTVTSAQKNPTAFYLCASSRRQGRETQYFGPGTRLLVL.

The gene calls are TRBV7-2 and TRBJ2-1; the match to TRBD1 covers 7 bases. CDR3 length equals 15 residues. CDR1 is SGHTA and CDR2 is FQGNSA in the germline V gene. V was clipped by 3 bases and J by 2 bases; unmatched bases: 4. The CDR3 spells CASSFDREPYNEQFF. CDR3 DNA: TGTGCCAGCAGCTTTGACAGGGAACCCTACAATGAGCAGTTCTTC.

The J gene is TRBJ2-6, the V gene TRBV12-3 or TRBV12-4, with D perhaps matching TRBD1 (7 bases). This CDR3 comprises 18 residues. V lost 4 bases and J lost 0, with 16 bases in between. CDR3 nucleotides: TGTGCCAGCAGTTCCCCCAGGGGGGAAAGCTCTGGGGCCAACGTCCTGACTTTC. This codes for CASSSPRGESSGANVLTF.

This clonotype was detected ten times or more. V gene TRBV2 combines with J gene TRBJ2-7; 7 nucleotides align to TRBD2. The V gene's germline CDR1 is SNHLY and CDR2 FYNNEI. The CDR3 spans 15 residues. The V and J ends lost 3 bases and 5 bases, in that order; junction bases with no gene match: 10. CDR3 residues: CASSEGGGKGNEQYF. The CDR3 DNA follows: TGTGCCAGCAGTGAGGGGGGAGGGAAAGGTAACGAGCAGTACTTC.

This clonotype was counted a few times. V usage is TRBV6-2 or TRBV6-3 and J usage is TRBJ1-5; tentative D call: TRBD1 (5 bases). With 5 bases removed from V and 0 bases from J, the gap between germline ends came to 20 bases. Looked up from germline, CDR1 is MNHEY and CDR2 is SVGEGT. The CDR3 totals 18 residues. The CDR3 DNA reads as TGTGCCAGCAGTACCCCGACAGACCAGGATGATAGCAATCAGCCCCAGCATTTT. This translates into CASSTPTDQDDSNQPQHF.

This clonotype was counted ten times or more. This sequence joins TRBV20-1 and TRBJ2-7, with 11 nucleotides matching TRBD2. Germline values: CDR1 DFQATT, CDR2 SNEGSKA (reference sequence). The CDR3 is 15 residues long. The junction had 10 bases not matched to a gene; V was cut back by 5 bases and J by 4 bases. CDR3 sequence reads: CSAGRPTSGSYEQYF. CDR3 DNA sequence: TGCAGTGCTGGCCGGCCTACTAGCGGGAGTTACGAGCAGTACTTC.

In its sample, this clonotype was seen a few times. The chain uses TRBV6-6 and TRBJ1-4; a weak D match, TRBD1 (5 bases). Germline V gene lookup returns CDR1 MNHNY and CDR2 SVGAGI (reference sequence). The CDR3 sequence is 15 residues long. With 2 bases removed from V and 3 bases from J, the gap between germline ends came to 10 bases. The CDR3 loop is CASSYRRGSNEKLFF. CDR3 nucleotide sequence: TGTGCCAGCAGTTACCGACGGGGCTCTAATGAAAAACTGTTTTTT.

Of note for this clonotype: A much bigger clone sits one base away, suggesting this may be a read error. The V and J genes are TRBV11-3 and TRBJ2-2; D is perhaps TRBD2 (5 bases). V was clipped by 4 bases and J by 5 bases, with 8 bases between them. Per germline, CDR1 SGHNT and CDR2 YENEEA. The CDR3 has 13 residues. In DNA, the CDR3 is TGTGCCAGCAGCTCCTCGGGGACCGGGGAGCTGTTTTTT. Encoded protein: CASSSSGTGELFF.

This clonotype showed up just a few times. This rearrangement joins TRBV6-5 to TRBJ1-3; D not certain. The V end was cut by 2 bases, the J end by 0 bases, with 11 bases between. Germline loops: CDR1 MNHEY, CDR2 SVGAGI. CDR3 length: 16 amino acids. CDR3 nucleotide sequence: TGTGCCAGCAGTTACCGGGCCTTAAGCTCTGGAAACACCATATATTTT. Translation gives CASSYRALSSGNTIYF.

This clonotype has a count of ten or more. The chain couples TRBV18 to TRBJ2-7; the match to TRBD1 covers 9 bases. V was pared by 4 bases and J by 3 bases, with 4 bases of the junction left unmatched. The CDR3 spans 14 residues. Germline V gene sequence: CDR1 KGHSH, CDR2 LQKENI. The CDR3 DNA sequence: TGTGCCAGCTCACATGACAGGGGGAGCTACGAGCAGTACTTC. It is translated as CASSHDRGSYEQYF.

A note on this clonotype: Lacking the conserved final phenylalanine or tryptophan, this CDR3 likely reflects a read error. The chain is built from TRBV7-9 and TRBJ1-2, with TRBD1 as a possible D gene (5 bases). Germline CDR1 and CDR2: SEHNR and FQNEAQ (reference sequence). This CDR3 has 15 amino acids. With 0 bases removed from V and 8 bases from J, the gap between germline ends came to 16 bases. The CDR3 here is CASSLASDSGYGYTL. CDR3 nucleotides: TGTGCCAGCAGCTTAGCCTCCGACAGCGGTTACGGCTACACCCTC.